Below are 16 T cell receptor beta chains sequenced from a single sample in a study of cytomegalovirus exposure and HLA in healthy donors. The PCR made use of 60 Vbeta and 13 Jbeta primers. Repertoires were generated with immunoSEQ multiplex PCR, while TCRdb's copy carries only in-frame clones and drops some. Among some 150,000 clones listed, approximately 74% were seen once. Sequenced input: PBMCs. These receptors were taken from a man aged 30-40 years in good health and CMV-seronegative.

This clone was observed a handful of times. The V and J genes are TRBV29-1 and TRBJ1-2; perhaps TRBD1 as D (6 bases). The CDR3 contains 14 residues. V lost 2 bases and J 2 bases, leaving 12 bases between the germline ends. CDR1 SQVTM and CDR2 ANQGSEA come from the germline V gene. The CDR3 sequence is CSVETGPHNYGYTF. The CDR3 DNA reads as TGCAGCGTTGAAACAGGGCCCCACAACTATGGCTACACCTTC.

This clone came up a few times. The chain combines TRBV7-9 with TRBJ1-4; TRBD1 agrees at 8 bases. This CDR3 spans 15 amino acids. The J segment lost 8 bases and the V segment lost 3 bases, leaving 8 bases of the junction unmatched. The V gene's germline CDR1 is SEHNR and CDR2 FQNEAQ (reference sequence). Written as DNA, the CDR3 is TGTGCCAGCAGCTTCTCCGGGACAGGTCGAGAAAAACTGTTTTTT. Translating it yields CASSFSGTGREKLFF.

The CDR3 region is CASSLTGGSPLHF. For the CDR3, the DNA is TGTGCCAGCAGCTTAACAGGGGGTTCACCCCTCCACTTT. This chain links TRBV11-2 with TRBJ1-6; 8 bases line up with TRBD1. The germline V gene has CDR1 SGHAT and CDR2 FQNNGV. V dropped 2 bases and J dropped 9; count of bases not matched to a gene: 0. CDR3 size: 13 residues.

The chain's CDR3 is CASSLESTGRKTQYF. The CDR3 DNA reads as TGTGCCAGCAGCTTGGAATCGACAGGGCGAAAGACCCAGTACTTC. The chain is built from TRBV5-4 and TRBJ2-5, with TRBD1 matching 7 bases. The trim removed 0 bases at V and 6 bases at J, leaving 8 bases unmatched. This CDR3 comprises 15 residues. Germline CDR1 SGHNT, CDR2 YYREEE (reference sequence).

The rearrangement links TRBV28 to TRBJ1-5, with D maybe TRBD1 (5 bases). Trimming removed 2 bases from V and 2 bases from J, with 16 bases in between. The CDR3 runs 17 residues. Germline CDR1 reads MDHEN; CDR2 reads SYDVKM. CDR3 DNA sequence: TGTGCCAGCAGTTTACGGGGGGTCTTACGGGGCAATCAGCCCCAGCATTTT. This codes for CASSLRGVLRGNQPQHF.

The count of this clone is one. As DNA, the CDR3 is TGTGCCAGTACTAGCGGGGGGGCCGGGACCGGGGAGCTGTTTTTT. Translating it yields CASTSGGAGTGELFF. This rearrangement joins TRBV19 to TRBJ2-2; 12 bases line up with TRBD2. The V and J ends lost 7 bases and 5 bases, in that order; junction bases with no gene match: 5. The CDR3 is 15 residues long. The germline CDR1 and CDR2 sequences are LNHDA and SQIVND (reference sequence).

The rearrangement links TRBV5-6 to TRBJ1-6; D remains ambiguous. Trimming removed 0 bases at V and 10 bases at J, with 8 bases between. This CDR3 contains 13 residues. The germline V gene has CDR1 SGHDT and CDR2 YYEEEE. CDR3 DNA: TGTGCCAGCAGCTTGGAAGGTAGCTCACCCCTCCACTTT. Its translation is CASSLEGSSPLHF.

The J gene is TRBJ2-2, the V gene TRBV5-4; tentatively, D is TRBD1 (6 bases). Germline V gene data show CDR1 as SGHNT and CDR2 as YYREEE (reference sequence). V shed 0 bases and J shed 3 bases, with 9 bases lying between them. The CDR3 spans 15 residues. The CDR3 nucleotides are TGTGCCAGCAGCTTGGCAGGGGCGGACACCGGGGAGCTGTTTTTT. It yields the protein CASSLAGADTGELFF.

J is TRBJ2-5 and V is TRBV5-1, with TRBD1 matching 11 bases. The CDR3 length is 15 residues. V lost 4 bases and J lost 4; bases outside the gene matches: 6. CDR1 is SGHRS, CDR2 YFSETQ, per germline. As DNA, the CDR3 is TGCGCCAGCAGCGCGGGAGGACAGGGGGCAGAGACCCAGTACTTC. This gives the protein CASSAGGQGAETQYF.

This clone appeared a few times. The chain combines TRBV6-1 with TRBJ2-1; TRBD1 is a possible D gene (5 bases). The CDR3 extends over 13 amino acids. Germline V lookup: CDR1 MNHNS, CDR2 SASEGT. Trimming stripped 8 bases from V and 4 bases from J, with 12 bases between. The CDR3 nucleotides read TGTGCCAGCCAACAGGACGGTTACAATGAGCAGTTCTTC. Translating gives CASQQDGYNEQFF.

The chain carries TRBV2 and TRBJ2-1; a possible D gene is TRBD1 (7 bases). The germline V and J ends were trimmed by 1 base and 4 bases, with 11 bases remaining between them. Germline values: CDR1 SNHLY, CDR2 FYNNEI. The CDR3 extends over 15 amino acids. CDR3 residues: CASSEDRGGYNEQFF. In nucleotides, the CDR3 is TGTGCCAGCAGTGAAGACAGGGGAGGATACAATGAGCAGTTCTTC.

In this sample, this clone turned up a few times. The chain is built from TRBV19 and TRBJ1-5, with D possibly being TRBD1 (5 bases). V dropped 4 bases and J dropped 4 bases, with 20 bases sitting between them. The CDR3 extends over 17 amino acids. Looked up from germline, CDR1 is LNHDA and CDR2 is SQIVND (reference sequence). The DNA for the CDR3 is TGTGCCAGTAGTAAGGTAGCGGGGCTAGGAAAAAATCAGCCCCAGCATTTT. Its translation is CASSKVAGLGKNQPQHF.

J is TRBJ1-5 and V is TRBV7-9; D unresolved. Deletions cut 1 base from V and 4 bases from J, with 11 bases between. The CDR3 spans 15 residues. Germline V lookup: CDR1 SEHNR, CDR2 FQNEAQ (reference sequence). CDR3 amino acids: CASSLGGVWNQPQHF. DNA of the CDR3: TGTGCCAGCAGCTTAGGTGGAGTTTGGAATCAGCCCCAGCATTTT.

The chain combines TRBV6-5 with TRBJ1-5, with no clear D. This CDR3 comprises 14 residues. The V end was cut by 8 bases, the J end by 0 bases, with 11 bases between. Germline assignment: CDR1 MNHEY and CDR2 SVGAGI. CDR3 region: CASGPTLSNQPQHF. CDR3 nucleotides: TGTGCCAGCGGGCCCACACTTAGCAATCAGCCCCAGCATTTT.

This clone occurred a few times. The DNA of the CDR3 is TGTGCCAGTAAAGGGGCGATTCAGCCCCAGCATTTT. It yields the protein CASKGAIQPQHF. The V and J genes are TRBV19 and TRBJ1-5; D might be TRBD1 (5 bases). Germline V gene lookup returns CDR1 LNHDA and CDR2 SQIVND (reference sequence). V dropped 7 bases and J dropped 6 bases, with 10 bases sitting between them. This CDR3 is 12 amino acids long.

The gene calls are TRBV5-6 and TRBJ1-1, with 10 bases that match TRBD1. The junction had 8 bases not matched to a gene; V was cut back by 4 bases and J by 2 bases. The CDR3 is made up of 16 amino acids. Germline loops: CDR1 SGHDT, CDR2 YYEEEE. The DNA of the CDR3 is TGTGCCAGCAGCGGGGTGGGGACAGGGGTAAACACTGAAGCTTTCTTT. This sequence encodes CASSGVGTGVNTEAFF.